This T cell receptor (beta chain) is from a study of CD8 T cells in ankylosing spondylitis (dated by TCRdb to the late 2010s). For the study in its entirety: The study set out to find disease-linked TCR variants by profiling T cell receptor beta repertoires in ankylosing spondylitis patients and healthy donors. The whole study cohort included 85 to 120 healthy donors and under 30 ankylosing spondylitis patients. Peripheral blood was sampled, and synovial fluid was also collected from ankylosing spondylitis patients.

The CDR3, from cysteine to phenylalanine, totals 12 residues. The sequence is cut down to CDR3 DNA, 36 bases in frame from base 1. A distance of 12 bases separates the germline ends of V and J, which lose 10 bases and 3 bases respectively. The reads were generated on an Illumina HiSeq 2500. TCR beta libraries were prepared by quantitative 5'-RACE with molecular barcodes. Per the original workflow: A new computational method, built on a probabilistic model of VDJ rearrangement, was used to identify disease-linked TCR variants. TCRdb trimmed public reads at Q25 via fastp, called clones via MiXCR and kept in-frame beta chains. Every distinct CDR3 protein forms one entry, paired with its most common genes and DNA. The V and J calls reflect TCRdb's pipeline rather than the authors' work. The sample includes under 170,000 distinct CDR3 sequences, with under 45% observed a single time. The biggest ten clones account for 13% to 15% of the sample.

What the study reported, not specific to this receptor: According to the report, matched synovial fluid samples from ankylosing spondylitis patients were significantly enriched for the disease-linked clones. A TCR beta motif made up of several highly homologous amino acid variants appeared to be characteristic of blood from ankylosing spondylitis patients. Some motif variants were previously reported in synovial fluid and blood of reactive arthritis patients, suggesting common disease-initiation mechanisms. In peripheral blood, the disease-linked clones were found at relatively low frequencies and had a CD8+ phenotype.

In the case of this clonotype: It has no known antigen specificity. No much larger clone is present one base from it, and per-base qualities are unavailable.

Synovial fluid samples were matched to blood samples from the same ankylosing spondylitis patients. The sequence was collected from a male donor with ankylosing spondylitis. Sequenced: synovial fluid, either unsorted or a sorted T cell fraction (not recorded which). The rearrangement combines TRBV12-3 or TRBV12-4 with TRBJ1-1; matching of 6 bases hints at TRBD1 as the D gene. The sequenced DNA is TGTGCCACCCAAAGGGGGTACACTGAAGCTTTCTTT. Its product reads: CATQRGYTEAFF.